These 16 T cell receptor beta chains came from one sample sequenced in a study of T cell responses to AZD1222 COVID-19 vaccine. Generated by immunoSEQ multiplex PCR, the TCRdb table keeps only in-frame clones and is missing some. The table records 140,000 to 150,000 clones, 70% to 90% of them present only once. The sequencing used peripheral blood, collected on day 0 of AZD1222 vaccination. The receptors stem from an adult in good health.

The chain links TRBV6-6 to TRBJ2-1, with 7 bases fitting TRBD1. Germline V CDR1 and CDR2: MNHNY, SVGAGI (reference sequence). Unmatched junction bases numbered 6, after V lost 11 bases and J lost 5 bases. This CDR3 is built from 12 residues. The CDR3 bases are TGTGCCTCAGTTCAGGGGGACAATGAGCAGTTCTTC. Its translation is CASVQGDNEQFF.

This clone was seen just once. The chain has TRBV10-3 and TRBJ1-1; 9 positions agree with TRBD1. V was pared by 7 bases and J by 1 base, with 10 bases of the junction left unmatched. The CDR3 spans 16 residues. The germline V gene has CDR1 ENHRY and CDR2 SYGVKD. CDR3 in DNA: TGTGCCATCAACGGGGACAGGGCCACTCCGAACACTGAAGCTTTCTTT. It is translated as CAINGDRATPNTEAFF.

CDR3 sequence reads: CASSIPFDREGYEQYF. CDR3 coding DNA: TGTGCCAGTAGTATCCCCTTTGACAGGGAGGGCTACGAGCAGTACTTC. This chain connects TRBV19 to TRBJ2-7, with D perhaps assigned TRBD1 or TRBD2 (7 bases each). The CDR3 totals 16 residues. Germline V gives CDR1 LNHDA, CDR2 SQIVND (reference sequence). V was trimmed by 3 bases and J by 3 bases, leaving 18 bases between them.

This chain uses TRBV30 with TRBJ1-3; 8 nucleotides match TRBD1. CDR3 length: 14 amino acids. Trimming took 5 bases from V and 0 from J; bases not matched to a gene: 3. The V gene's germline CDR1 is GTSNPN and CDR2 SVGIG (reference sequence). The CDR3 sequence: CAWRDRFSGNTIYF. For the CDR3, the DNA is TGTGCCTGGCGGGACAGGTTCTCTGGAAACACCATATATTTT.

The DNA for the CDR3 is TGTGCCAGCAGCTTATGGGGGGACCGGGGTGAGACCCAGTACTTC. Translating it yields CASSLWGDRGETQYF. The chain recombines TRBV11-2 with TRBJ2-5; D possibly corresponds to TRBD2 (6 bases). CDR1 and CDR2 (germline): SGHAT, FQNNGV. Trimming pared 2 bases from V and 5 bases from J, leaving 15 bases between. The CDR3 length is 15 residues.

The rearrangement links TRBV3-1 (or the pseudogene TRBV3-2) to TRBJ2-5; no definite D call. This CDR3 is built from 18 residues. V lost 1 base and J lost 2, with 20 bases in between. Germline assignment: CDR1 LGHDT and CDR2 YNNKEL (reference sequence). CDR3 nucleotides: TGTGCCAGCAGCCAAGTTCTCGACGCTACAACCCCTCAAGAGACCCAGTACTTC. Translating it yields CASSQVLDATTPQETQYF.

The rearrangement joins TRBV11-2 to TRBJ2-2, with TRBD1 matching 7 bases. After removal of 4 bases from V and 4 bases from J, the junction contained 15 bases not matched to a gene. CDR3 length equals 18 residues. Germline assignment: CDR1 SGHAT and CDR2 FQNNGV. CDR3 amino acids: CASSSWGKRQGGTGELFF. CDR3 DNA: TGTGCCAGCAGCTCCTGGGGAAAGCGACAGGGTGGCACCGGGGAGCTGTTTTTT.

This chain uses TRBV5-6 with TRBJ1-6; D not certain. V dropped 3 bases and J dropped 10 bases, with 17 bases sitting between them. Germline V CDR1 and CDR2: SGHDT, YYEEEE. The CDR3 contains 15 residues. CDR3 residues: CASSSYRIGRSPLHF. The CDR3 DNA reads as TGTGCCAGCAGCTCTTACCGGATCGGGAGATCACCCCTCCACTTT.

The CDR3 region has the DNA TGTGCCAGCAGCCAGGGCACAGGGAACAATCAGCCCCAGCATTTT. It specifies CASSQGTGNNQPQHF. The chain combines TRBV3-1 (or the pseudogene TRBV3-2) with TRBJ1-5; D perhaps matches TRBD1 (6 bases). This CDR3 spans 15 amino acids. Trimming pared 3 bases from V and 3 bases from J, leaving 12 bases between. Germline-derived CDR1 and CDR2 are LGHDT and YNNKEL (reference sequence).

As to this clone: Germline is not matched at one junction end, which may reflect a read error. J is TRBJ2-7 and V is TRBV7-7, with 7 nucleotides matching TRBD1. The CDR3 extends over 15 amino acids. Germline CDR1 and CDR2: SSHAT and FNYEAQ (reference sequence). CDR3 region: CASSLSTGDLYEQYF. DNA for the CDR3: TGTGCTAGCAGCTTATCTACAGGGGATCTATACGAGCAGTACTTC.

This chain uses TRBV6-5 with TRBJ1-2; 9 positions match TRBD1. Germline values: CDR1 MNHEY, CDR2 SVGAGI. The CDR3 spans 13 residues. The V and J ends lost 8 bases and 8 bases, in that order; junction bases with no gene match: 9. As DNA, the CDR3 is TGTGCCAGCCTCTTTACAGGGGGCCGGGGCTACACCTTC. Protein: CASLFTGGRGYTF.

This clone is a singleton in its sample. The rearrangement uses TRBV6-5 and TRBJ1-2; 8 bases align to TRBD1. Germline loops: CDR1 MNHEY, CDR2 SVGAGI. J was trimmed by 4 bases and V by 0 bases; bases with no gene match: 7. CDR3 length: 16 amino acids. This CDR3 is CASSYSAPGTGYGYTF. The CDR3 DNA reads as TGTGCCAGCAGTTACTCAGCCCCCGGGACAGGCTATGGCTACACCTTC.

The chain couples TRBV18 to TRBJ1-1; D possibly corresponds to TRBD1 (6 bases). With 2 bases removed from V and 4 bases from J, the gap between germline ends came to 26 bases. This CDR3 has 19 residues. Germline V gene data show CDR1 as KGHSH and CDR2 as LQKENI. The CDR3 loop is CASSPYRLQGMEIGTEAFF. The CDR3 coding sequence is TGTGCCAGCTCACCATACCGGTTACAGGGAATGGAGATCGGCACTGAAGCTTTCTTT.

The chain is built from TRBV5-1 and TRBJ1-4; 8 bases line up with TRBD1. The CDR3 is 17 residues long. Trimming removed 4 bases from V and 0 bases from J; junction bases left unmatched: 8. The V gene's germline CDR1 is SGHRS and CDR2 YFSETQ. Here the CDR3 reads CASSKGQVLATNEKLFF. The DNA of the CDR3 is TGCGCCAGCAGCAAGGGACAGGTGCTTGCAACTAATGAAAAACTGTTTTTT.

This clone was recorded a few times. The rearrangement joins TRBV7-9 to TRBJ1-1; possibly TRBD1 for D (6 bases). Germline CDR1 is SEHNR and CDR2 is FQNEAQ (reference sequence). The CDR3 runs 13 residues. With 5 bases removed from V and 12 bases from J, the gap between germline ends came to 19 bases. CDR3 DNA: TGTGCCAGCAGCATCGGACAGTATGGGTATCCTTTCTTT. This gives the protein CASSIGQYGYPFF.

This chain links TRBV11-3 with TRBJ2-3; D unclear. Germline CDR1 and CDR2: SGHNT and YENEEA. There are 17 residues in the CDR3. V dropped 6 bases and J dropped 0 bases, with 19 bases sitting between them. CDR3 in amino acids: CASSSNDGFSSTDTQYF. In DNA, the CDR3 is TGTGCCAGCAGTTCTAATGACGGATTCTCTAGCACAGATACGCAGTATTTT.